These 10 T cell receptor beta chains were all obtained from the same sample, sequenced in a study of early T cells in non-severe SARS-CoV-2 infection. TCRdb re-called the 5' RACE reads through MiXCR, storing one row per CDR3 protein. The repertoire includes more than 95,000 distinct CDR3 sequences, approximately 16% of them detected once, and 0.95% to 1.5% sits in the top ten. Sequences were obtained from whole blood. Source of these receptors: an adult who was a healthcare worker with PCR-confirmed SARS-CoV-2 infection or an uninfected control (not recorded which).

This clonotype came up a few times. This rearrangement joins TRBV11-2 to TRBJ2-1, with D possibly TRBD1 on 5 matching bases. The CDR3 totals 15 residues. Germline loops: CDR1 SGHAT, CDR2 FQNNGV. Trimming left V 3 bases short and J 0 bases short, with 9 bases between. The CDR3 loop reads CASSFTQVSYNEQFF. CDR3 DNA sequence: TGTGCCAGCAGCTTTACACAGGTCTCCTACAATGAGCAGTTCTTC.

This rearrangement joins TRBV12-3 or TRBV12-4 to TRBJ2-2; D is undetermined. V was trimmed by 5 bases and J by 1 base, leaving 14 bases between them. The CDR3 is 16 amino acids. CDR3 amino acids: CASSRPGRVNTGELFF. The CDR3 nucleotides read TGTGCCAGCAGTCGCCCCGGACGGGTGAACACCGGGGAGCTGTTTTTT.

The V gene is TRBV11-3, the J gene TRBJ2-6, with 9 bases aligning to TRBD1. Germline V gene sequence: CDR1 SGHNT, CDR2 YENEEA. The junction had 3 bases not matched to a gene; V was cut back by 6 bases and J by 3 bases. The CDR3 spans 15 residues. CDR3 amino acids: CASSTGGYGANVLTF. Written as DNA, the CDR3 is TGTGCCAGCAGTACAGGGGGCTATGGGGCCAACGTCCTGACTTTC.

There are a few counts of this clonotype. The chain carries TRBV7-9 and TRBJ2-7; D tentatively reads TRBD1 or TRBD2 (5 bases each). Germline CDR1 is SEHNR and CDR2 is FQNEAQ (reference sequence). The CDR3 sequence is 16 residues long. V lost 5 bases to trimming and J lost 5 bases, with 22 bases between them. The CDR3 DNA is TGTGCCAGCAGCGTCCTCCGGGACCCCCTCGTCGACGAGCAGTACTTC. As protein: CASSVLRDPLVDEQYF.

The CDR3 region is CSAITSGGRTDTQYF. The CDR3 DNA is TGCAGTGCTATAACTAGCGGGGGACGCACAGATACGCAGTATTTT. The chain couples TRBV20-1 to TRBJ2-3; 11 bases map to TRBD2. From germline, CDR1 is DFQATT and CDR2 SNEGSKA (reference sequence). Unmatched junction bases numbered 4, after V lost 4 bases and J lost 1 base. The CDR3 runs to 15 residues.

There are a few counts of this clonotype. This chain connects TRBV29-1 to TRBJ1-1, with 8 bases identical to TRBD1. Per the germline V gene, CDR1 is SQVTM and CDR2 is ANQGSEA. V lost 3 bases and J lost 2; bases outside the gene matches: 11. This CDR3 contains 16 residues. The CDR3 sequence: CSVDAFKDRENTEAFF. The CDR3, as DNA: TGCAGCGTTGATGCGTTCAAGGACAGGGAAAACACTGAAGCTTTCTTT.

This clonotype was seen a few times. CDR3 coding DNA: TGTGCCAGCAGTGGCAGAAGCTCCTACAATGAGCAGTTCTTC. This gives the protein CASSGRSSYNEQFF. The chain has TRBV2 and TRBJ2-1; D remains unclear. Germline CDR1 and CDR2: SNHLY and FYNNEI. V lost 4 bases and J 0 bases, leaving 7 bases between the germline ends. The CDR3 runs to 14 residues. The variable domain in full, completed from reference TRBV2 and TRBJ2-1, reads EPEVTQTPSHQVTQMGQEVILRCVPISNHLYFYWYRQILGQKVEFLVSFYNNEISEKSEIFDDQFSVERPDGSNFTLKIRSTKLEDSAMYFCASSGRSSYNEQFFGPGTRLTVL.

This clonotype was observed a handful of times. The chain is built from TRBV2 and TRBJ1-2, with 9 bases matching TRBD1. The CDR3 is made up of 15 amino acids. The V and J ends lost 5 bases and 4 bases, in that order; junction bases with no gene match: 8. CDR1 is SNHLY and CDR2 is FYNNEI in the germline V gene. The CDR3 DNA reads TGTGCCAGCAGTAAGGGACAGGGAAAGAGCTATGGCTACACCTTC. It yields the protein CASSKGQGKSYGYTF. The full variable domain, completed using reference TRBV2 and TRBJ1-2, is EPEVTQTPSHQVTQMGQEVILRCVPISNHLYFYWYRQILGQKVEFLVSFYNNEISEKSEIFDDQFSVERPDGSNFTLKIRSTKLEDSAMYFCASSKGQGKSYGYTFGSGTRLTVV.

This clonotype has just a few counts. The V gene is TRBV2, the J gene TRBJ2-1; weak D call: TRBD2 (6 bases). Germline CDR1 and CDR2: SNHLY and FYNNEI. The CDR3 has 13 amino acids. The V end was cut by 7 bases, the J end by 4 bases, with 11 bases between. CDR3 in amino acids: CASTRGLYNEQFF. CDR3 nucleotide sequence: TGTGCCAGCACCCGGGGACTTTACAATGAGCAGTTCTTC.

The chain is built from TRBV7-6 and TRBJ2-1; either TRBD1 or TRBD2 may supply D (6 bases each). Germline values: CDR1 SGHVS, CDR2 FNYEAQ. V lost 5 bases and J lost 6, with 17 bases in between. The CDR3 loop spans 15 amino acids. CDR3: CASSTGGLGGNEQFF. In nucleotides, the CDR3 is TGTGCCAGCAGCACCGGAGGGCTAGGGGGCAATGAGCAGTTCTTC.